The next 14 T cell receptor beta chains were all read from a single sample in a study of cytomegalovirus exposure and HLA in healthy donors. With 60 Vbeta and 13 Jbeta primers, the PCR was carried out. Assay: immunoSEQ multiplex PCR; the TCRdb copy retains only in-frame clones and omits some. Its table records 100,000 to 150,000 clones. Input material: PBMCs. The receptor source for this set is a man between 18 and 35 years old in good health and CMV-seronegative.

In DNA, the CDR3 is TGCGCCAGCAGCTCAGGCTACGAGCAGTACTTC. Protein product: CASSSGYEQYF. The chain is built from TRBV5-1 and TRBJ2-7; D is undetermined. This CDR3 spans 11 amino acids. The V gene lost 3 bases and the J gene lost 3 bases, with 4 bases spanning the gap. The germline V gene has CDR1 SGHRS and CDR2 YFSETQ.

The V and J genes are TRBV7-6 and TRBJ2-2; 8 positions agree with TRBD2. The junction had 10 bases not matched to a gene; V was cut back by 5 bases and J by 2 bases. Germline values: CDR1 SGHVS, CDR2 FNYEAQ. The CDR3 length is 17 residues. As DNA, the CDR3 is TGTGCCAGCAGCCAACCGACGGGGGGGGTAAACACCGGGGAGCTGTTTTTT. Protein sequence: CASSQPTGGVNTGELFF.

The chain couples TRBV28 to TRBJ1-5; 10 bases are a match to TRBD1. Trimming cost V 8 bases and J 6 bases; bases outside gene matches: 7. CDR1 and CDR2 (germline): MDHEN, SYDVKM. CDR3 length: 14 residues. The CDR3 bases are TGTGCCAGCTGGGACAGGGGTTCTGGTCAGCCCCAGCATTTT. Translation gives CASWDRGSGQPQHF.

The DNA of the CDR3 is TGTGCCAGCAAAGACAGCGGGGGCTACACCTTC. This translates into CASKDSGGYTF. This chain uses TRBV6-1 with TRBJ1-2; tentatively, D is TRBD1 (5 bases). CDR1 is MNHNS and CDR2 is SASEGT in the germline V gene. CDR3 length: 11 amino acids. V dropped 7 bases and J dropped 8 bases, with 11 bases sitting between them.

The chain uses TRBV10-3 and TRBJ2-5, with D possibly being TRBD2 (5 bases). The V end was cut by 2 bases, the J end by 11 bases, with 9 bases between. The CDR3 has 11 amino acids. Germline-derived CDR1 and CDR2 are ENHRY and SYGVKD. The CDR3: CAISEGWEQYF. As DNA, the CDR3 is TGTGCCATCAGTGAGGGGTGGGAGCAGTACTTC.

This chain joins TRBV11-1 and TRBJ1-2; D is uncertain. CDR3 length: 15 residues. From germline, CDR1 is SGHAT and CDR2 FQDESV (reference sequence). V lost 2 bases and J 0 bases, leaving 10 bases between the germline ends. CDR3 sequence reads: CASSLSGNPNYGYTF. Written as DNA, the CDR3 is TGTGCCAGCAGCTTATCGGGGAATCCTAACTATGGCTACACCTTC.

The chain combines TRBV5-4 with TRBJ2-7; D is possibly TRBD2 (5 bases). There are 12 residues in the CDR3. V was clipped by 2 bases and J by 7 bases, with 10 bases between them. Germline V lookup: CDR1 SGHNT, CDR2 YYREEE (reference sequence). The chain's CDR3 is CASSFPGGEQYF. The CDR3 DNA reads TGTGCCAGCAGCTTCCCGGGCGGGGAGCAGTACTTC.

This chain uses TRBV27 with TRBJ1-2; 7 bases line up with TRBD1. The germline V gene has CDR1 MNHEY and CDR2 SMNVEV (reference sequence). The V segment lost 5 bases and the J segment 4 bases; nucleotides outside the gene matches: 10. CDR3 size: 15 residues. Written as DNA, the CDR3 is TGTGCCAGCAGTACCCGACAGGGAATGACCTATGGCTACACCTTC. Translation gives CASSTRQGMTYGYTF.

The chain couples TRBV14 to TRBJ2-5; 9 bases are a match to TRBD1. J gave up 4 bases and V 0 bases, and 12 bases lay outside the gene matches. There are 18 residues in the CDR3. Germline values: CDR1 SGHDN, CDR2 FVKESK. In nucleotides, the CDR3 is TGTGCCAGCAGCCAAGATCGCGGTTGGGGACAGGGTGCAGAGACCCAGTACTTC. Residues: CASSQDRGWGQGAETQYF. The whole variable domain, filled in from reference TRBV14 and TRBJ2-5, reads EAGVTQFPSHSVIEKGQTVTLRCDPISGHDNLYWYRRVMGKEIKFLLHFVKESKQDESGMPNNRFLAERTGGTYSTLKVQPAELEDSGVYFCASSQDRGWGQGAETQYFGPGTRLLVL.

V and J are TRBV27 and TRBJ2-5; D is unclear. The end of the DNA aligns better with TRBJ2-7, so the J call may be wrong. The CDR3 totals 12 residues. Germline CDR1 and CDR2: MNHEY and SMNVEV (reference sequence). This chain's CDR3 is CASSSRLGEQYF. CDR3 in DNA: TGTGCCAGCAGTTCGCGGCTTGGCGAGCAGTACTTC.

The chain couples TRBV7-9 to TRBJ1-2, with 7 bases lining up with TRBD1. J was trimmed by 6 bases and V by 5 bases; bases with no gene match: 12. The germline CDR1 and CDR2 sequences are SEHNR and FQNEAQ (reference sequence). This CDR3 is 15 amino acids long. DNA for the CDR3: TGTGCCAGCAGCCATACGCCTCAGGGGGTTCATGGCTACACCTTC. It codes for CASSHTPQGVHGYTF.

This chain links TRBV2 with TRBJ2-1; D unresolved. The V and J ends lost 11 bases and 4 bases respectively, with 12 bases between them. CDR3 length: 12 residues. The germline V gene encodes CDR1 SNHLY and CDR2 FYNNEI. DNA of the CDR3: TGTGCCCGCCAGCTAGATTACAATGAGCAGTTCTTC. Protein: CARQLDYNEQFF.

The chain joins TRBV6-1 to TRBJ1-3; the match to TRBD1 covers 7 bases. Germline V gives CDR1 MNHNS, CDR2 SASEGT. There are 19 residues in the CDR3. Losses at the gene ends were 7 bases for V and 0 bases for J; bases not matched to a gene: 18. For the CDR3, the DNA is TGTGCCAGCATTGATTTATTCCCGGGACAGACCTACTCTGGAAACACCATATATTTT. Translated: CASIDLFPGQTYSGNTIYF.

The chain links TRBV6-1 to TRBJ2-1, with 8 bases aligning to TRBD2. CDR3 length: 15 amino acids. Germline assignment: CDR1 MNHNS and CDR2 SASEGT. The V gene end was trimmed by 2 bases and the J gene end by 4 bases; junction bases not matched to a gene: 4. DNA of the CDR3: TGTGCCAGCAGTGAACTGGCTAGCGGGTACAATGAGCAGTTCTTC. Residues: CASSELASGYNEQFF.